The source of this T cell receptor (beta chain) is a study of blood T cell repertoires in COVID-19. Study overall: Sites across the United States, Italy and Spain contributed samples from acute and convalescent COVID-19. T cells, B-cell-depleted T cells, or PBMCs provided the cDNA or gDNA that served as material.

The V segment lost 5 bases and the J segment 7 bases; nucleotides outside the gene matches: 5. Germline loops: CDR1 SEHNR, CDR2 FQNEAQ (reference sequence). CDR3 length equals 15 residues. Original methodology: Reference gene primer amplification gave estimated nucleated cell counts. Some clones are missing from TCRdb's copy, which holds only in-frame ones; the method was immunoSEQ multiplex PCR. V and J calls and clone size are those listed in that table; D and trimming were worked out from the DNA. The table records some 69,000 clones, roughly 81% of them present only once. The TCR comes from an older woman with acute or convalescent COVID-19. The chain uses TRBV7-9 and TRBJ1-6, with 10 bases lining up with TRBD1. Material: peripheral blood. CDR3 DNA sequence: TGTGCCAGCAGCCGGGACAGGGGAGGGAATTCACCCCTCCACTTT. This translates into CASSRDRGGNSPLHF.